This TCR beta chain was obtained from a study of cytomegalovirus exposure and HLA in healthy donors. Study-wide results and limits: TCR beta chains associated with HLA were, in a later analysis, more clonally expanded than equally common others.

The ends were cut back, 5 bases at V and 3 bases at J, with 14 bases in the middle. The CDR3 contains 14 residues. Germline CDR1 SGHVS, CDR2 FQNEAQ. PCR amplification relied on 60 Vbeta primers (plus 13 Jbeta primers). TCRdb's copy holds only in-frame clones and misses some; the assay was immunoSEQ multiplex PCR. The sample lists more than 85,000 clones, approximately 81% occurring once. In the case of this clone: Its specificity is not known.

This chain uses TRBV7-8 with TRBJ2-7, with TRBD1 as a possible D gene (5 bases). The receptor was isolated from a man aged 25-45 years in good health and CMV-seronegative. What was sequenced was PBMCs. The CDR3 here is CASSAPWTSYEQYF. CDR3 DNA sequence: TGTGCCAGCAGCGCCCCCTGGACAAGCTACGAGCAGTACTTC.